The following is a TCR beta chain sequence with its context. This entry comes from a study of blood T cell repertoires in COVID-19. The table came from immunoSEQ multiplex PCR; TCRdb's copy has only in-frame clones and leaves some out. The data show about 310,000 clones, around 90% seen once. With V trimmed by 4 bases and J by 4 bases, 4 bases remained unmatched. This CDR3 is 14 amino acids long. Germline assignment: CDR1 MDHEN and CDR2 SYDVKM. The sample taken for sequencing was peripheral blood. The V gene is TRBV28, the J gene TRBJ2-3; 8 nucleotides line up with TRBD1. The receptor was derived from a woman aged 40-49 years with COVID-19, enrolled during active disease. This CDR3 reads CASSYRGSSDTQYF. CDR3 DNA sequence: TGTGCCAGCAGTTACAGGGGGAGCTCAGATACGCAGTATTTT.